This section outlines one T cell receptor beta chain sequence together with its context. Antigen unknown. The data originate from a study of Graves' ophthalmopathy and Graves' hyperthyroidism. Points from the study as a whole: Built on 13 signatures, a model told ophthalmopathy apart from stable hyperthyroidism with approximately 88% sensitivity and 75% to 82% specificity.

V was pared by 3 bases and J by 4 bases, with 16 bases between. The CDR3 contains 15 residues. RNA transcripts yielded amplified TCR beta CDR3 regions. An initial RT-PCR round employing HTBI primers preceded a second-round multiplex PCR. TCRdb reanalysed the multiplex PCR reads using MiXCR and keeps one entry per CDR3 protein. The table records 230,000 or so distinct CDR3 sequences, 40% to 50% of them present only once. PBMCs were isolated by Ficoll-Paque density gradient centrifugation, using approximately 10 ml of fresh peripheral blood as the starting material. The V gene is TRBV12-3 or TRBV12-4, the J gene TRBJ2-7, with D tentatively TRBD1 (5 bases). Sequencing was done on a sample of peripheral blood. The clonotype originates from an adult man with Graves' ophthalmopathy. The DNA of the CDR3 is TGTGCCAGCAGTTTTCAGGGTTCTACCCCTTACGAGCAGTACTTC. Translating it yields CASSFQGSTPYEQYF.